This entry lists 22 T cell receptor beta chains sequenced from one sample in a study of T-cell reconstitution after alpha-beta-depleted transplantation in children. Preparation of the TCRbeta library used unique molecular identifiers. TCRdb passed the PCR reads through MiXCR, listing each CDR3 protein once. The table shows some 600,000 distinct CDR3 sequences, with 10% to 15% occurring only once. The source material was PBMCs, mostly from graft donor cells, sampled 360 days after TCRalphabeta/CD19-depleted stem cell transplant. These receptors came from a male patient aged 10 to 17 who had a stem cell transplant for acute myeloid leukemia, so the T cells may come from the graft donor.

This clonotype has at least ten counts. This chain connects TRBV6-2 or TRBV6-3 to TRBJ2-1, with 8 bases fitting TRBD2. CDR1 MNHEY and CDR2 SVGEGT come from the germline V gene. V was clipped by 6 bases and J by 3 bases; unmatched bases: 4. The CDR3 is made up of 14 amino acids. The CDR3 here is CASRQLAVYNEQFF. CDR3 in DNA: TGTGCCAGCAGACAACTAGCGGTCTACAATGAGCAGTTCTTC.

This clonotype appeared many times. The chain combines TRBV24-1 with TRBJ2-1; D could derive from TRBD1 or TRBD2 (5 bases each). Germline V lookup: CDR1 KGHDR, CDR2 SFDVKD. With 6 bases removed from V and 3 bases from J, the gap between germline ends came to 14 bases. CDR3 length: 15 residues. CDR3 in amino acids: CATSKGRGDYNEQFF. DNA of the CDR3: TGTGCCACCAGTAAAGGACGAGGGGACTACAATGAGCAGTTCTTC.

The chain is built from TRBV29-1 and TRBJ2-3, with 7 positions matching TRBD2. Looked up from germline, CDR1 is SQVTM and CDR2 is ANQGSEA. The CDR3 sequence is 15 residues long. The junction had 9 bases not matched to a gene; V was cut back by 2 bases and J by 4 bases. The CDR3 reads CSVESREGRADTQYF. DNA of the CDR3: TGCAGCGTTGAATCGAGGGAGGGCCGCGCAGATACGCAGTATTTT.

The chain has TRBV12-3 or TRBV12-4 and TRBJ1-5, with 8 bases matching TRBD1. J was trimmed by 9 bases and V by 5 bases; bases with no gene match: 6. CDR3 length equals 13 residues. The CDR3 DNA is TGTGCCAGCAGTCGCGACAGGGGCTCGCCCCAGCATTTT. Translation gives CASSRDRGSPQHF.

This clonotype was seen a few times. This rearrangement joins TRBV5-1 to TRBJ2-1; a possible D gene is TRBD2 (6 bases). V lost 2 bases, J lost 6 bases, and 15 bases lay in between. Germline values: CDR1 SGHRS, CDR2 YFSETQ. The CDR3 contains 15 residues. CDR3 nucleotides: TGCGCCAGCAGCTTACTCCCGGGAGCCGTCAATGAGCAGTTCTTC. Protein product: CASSLLPGAVNEQFF. Full variable domain (remainder filled in from reference TRBV5-1 and TRBJ2-1): KAGVTQTPRYLIKTRGQQVTLSCSPISGHRSVSWYQQTPGQGLQFLFEYFSETQRNKGNFPGRFSGRQFSNSRSEMNVSTLELGDSALYLCASSLLPGAVNEQFFGPGTRLTVL.

This clonotype turned up a few times. This rearrangement joins TRBV29-1 to TRBJ2-5; 8 bases agree with TRBD1. CDR1 and CDR2 from the germline V gene are SQVTM and ANQGSEA. The CDR3 contains 12 residues. J gave up 5 bases and V 7 bases, and 6 bases lay outside the gene matches. The CDR3 DNA reads TGCAGCGCTCAGGGGGCGGGGGAGACCCAGTACTTC. It translates to CSAQGAGETQYF.

The chain carries TRBV5-6 and TRBJ2-3, with 8 positions matching TRBD2. The length of the CDR3 is 15 residues. Looked up from germline, CDR1 is SGHDT and CDR2 is YYEEEE. The V gene end was trimmed by 5 bases and the J gene end by 4 bases; junction bases not matched to a gene: 9. The CDR3 DNA reads TGTGCCAGCAGACGAGCGGGAGTTCAATCAGATACGCAGTATTTT. This encodes CASRRAGVQSDTQYF.

This clonotype appeared many times. The chain uses TRBV9 and TRBJ2-7; 9 positions match TRBD2. The germline CDR1 and CDR2 sequences are SGDLS and YYNGEE. CDR3 length equals 16 residues. V gave up 2 bases and J gave up 2 bases; unmatched junction bases: 8. The CDR3 loop is CASSVGLAGLAYEQYF. In DNA, the CDR3 is TGTGCCAGCAGCGTGGGCCTAGCGGGATTGGCCTACGAGCAGTACTTC.

The V and J genes are TRBV14 and TRBJ1-1, with 8 bases fitting TRBD1. In germline, CDR1 is SGHDN, CDR2 FVKESK. J lost 1 base, V lost 5 bases, and 6 bases had no gene match. This CDR3 has 15 amino acids. CDR3 sequence reads: CASSSWDRSNTEAFF. The CDR3 DNA sequence: TGTGCCAGCAGCTCCTGGGACAGGTCGAACACTGAAGCTTTCTTT. Complete variable domain (other parts from reference TRBV14 and TRBJ1-1): EAGVTQFPSHSVIEKGQTVTLRCDPISGHDNLYWYRRVMGKEIKFLLHFVKESKQDESGMPNNRFLAERTGGTYSTLKVQPAELEDSGVYFCASSSWDRSNTEAFFGQGTRLTVV.

CDR3 in DNA: TGTGCCAGCAGCCAAGATTCGGGACTGTTTTTT. This encodes CASSQDSGLFF. This chain links TRBV4-2 with TRBJ1-4; D gene unclear. V dropped 0 bases and J dropped 13 bases, with 6 bases sitting between them. CDR3 length: 11 residues. The germline V gene encodes CDR1 LGHNA and CDR2 YNFKEQ.

This clonotype was observed a few times. This rearrangement joins TRBV5-1 to TRBJ2-5; 7 bases fit TRBD2. V lost 5 bases to trimming and J lost 4 bases; unmatched junction nucleotides: 14. This CDR3 is 16 amino acids long. Germline CDR1 and CDR2: SGHRS and YFSETQ. The CDR3 loop is CASREGRGVERETQYF. CDR3 in DNA: TGCGCCAGCAGGGAAGGTCGGGGGGTCGAACGAGAGACCCAGTACTTC.

This clonotype showed up just a few times. The rearrangement joins TRBV28 to TRBJ2-1; tentatively, D is TRBD2 (6 bases). Trimming cost V 3 bases and J 6 bases, with 12 bases left between them. The CDR3 covers 14 residues. The germline CDR1 and CDR2 sequences are MDHEN and SYDVKM. The CDR3 bases are TGTGCCAGCAGTTTGCAAGGACTAAGCAATGAGCAGTTCTTC. It yields the protein CASSLQGLSNEQFF.

About this clonotype: This likely comes from a read error, as the CDR3 has no conserved phenylalanine or tryptophan at its end. This sequence joins TRBV7-3 and TRBJ2-3; no reliable D call. Trimming removed 3 bases at V and 1 base at J, with 5 bases between. The CDR3 covers 13 residues. The germline V gene has CDR1 SGHTA and CDR2 FQGTGA. The CDR3 reads CASSFPGTDTQYS. CDR3 nucleotides: TGTGCCAGCAGCTTTCCAGGCACAGATACGCAGTATTCT.

A few counts support this clonotype. J is TRBJ1-5 and V is TRBV29-1; D is possibly TRBD1 (5 bases). CDR3 length equals 13 residues. Trimming took 6 bases from V and 3 from J, leaving 12 bases between them. From germline, CDR1 is SQVTM and CDR2 ANQGSEA. The CDR3: CSVAGTLNQPQHF. The CDR3 nucleotides read TGCAGCGTCGCCGGGACCCTCAATCAGCCCCAGCATTTT.

This clonotype was detected a few times. The chain is built from TRBV4-2 and TRBJ2-7; no firm D call. CDR1 LGHNA and CDR2 YNFKEQ come from the germline V gene. Trimming pared 0 bases from V and 2 bases from J, leaving 11 bases between. CDR3 length equals 15 residues. CDR3 protein: CASSQDLGLAYEQYF. The CDR3 DNA follows: TGTGCCAGCAGCCAAGATCTTGGGCTAGCCTACGAGCAGTACTTC.

This clonotype came up a few times. The rearrangement uses TRBV29-1 and TRBJ2-1, with TRBD1 identical over 9 bases. The CDR3 sequence is 13 residues long. V was pared by 3 bases and J by 9 bases, with 6 bases of the junction left unmatched. CDR1 is SQVTM and CDR2 is ANQGSEA in the germline V gene. The CDR3 here is CSVDRTGVTEQFF. The DNA for the CDR3 is TGCAGCGTTGACAGGACAGGGGTAACTGAGCAGTTCTTC.

This clonotype occurred a few times. The genes are TRBV21-1 and TRBJ2-5; TRBD2 is the table's D call, not checked against the DNA. TRBV21-1 constitutes a pseudogene. The CDR3 contains 18 residues. The CDR3: CASSSPGILAGVQETQYF. CDR3 DNA sequence: TGTGCCAGCAGCTCCCCAGGCATCCTAGCGGGAGTCCAAGAGACCCAGTACTTC.

The V gene is TRBV9, the J gene TRBJ1-4; the D is unclear. The V and J ends lost 0 bases and 0 bases respectively, with 6 bases between them. Germline lookup yields CDR1 SGDLS and CDR2 YYNGEE. The CDR3 runs to 15 residues. The CDR3 DNA is TGTGCCAGCAGCGTAGTGGGAGCAACTAATGAAAAACTGTTTTTT. Translation gives CASSVVGATNEKLFF.

This clonotype was seen a few times. Here the CDR3 DNA reads TGTGCCAGCAGCCAACGTTACTACCGCCTCTACAATGAGCAGTTCTTC. It codes for CASSQRYYRLYNEQFF. This sequence joins TRBV28 and TRBJ2-1, with D uncertain. Trimming took 6 bases from V and 3 from J, leaving 18 bases between them. The CDR3 is made up of 16 amino acids. Per germline, CDR1 MDHEN and CDR2 SYDVKM.

This chain uses TRBV6-2 or TRBV6-3 with TRBJ2-7; D not resolved. CDR3 length: 13 amino acids. Deletions cut 0 bases from V and 2 bases from J, with 5 bases between. The germline gives CDR1 MNHEY, CDR2 SVGEGT. CDR3 protein: CASSYSRAYEQYF. The CDR3 DNA sequence: TGTGCCAGCAGTTACTCCCGCGCCTACGAGCAGTACTTC.

The J gene is TRBJ2-2, the V gene TRBV7-9, with D maybe TRBD1 (5 bases). Germline V lookup: CDR1 SEHNR, CDR2 FQNEAQ (reference sequence). The CDR3 spans 13 residues. In nucleotides, the CDR3 is TGTGCTGGCCAGGGTTGGAACACCGGGGAGCTGTTTTTT. Amino acids: CAGQGWNTGELFF.

The rearrangement joins TRBV25-1 to TRBJ2-7; no firm D call. The CDR3 covers 11 residues. The V gene's germline CDR1 is MGHDK and CDR2 SYGVNS. With 6 bases removed from V and 6 bases from J, the gap between germline ends came to 9 bases. The CDR3 reads CASRSPLEQYF. The CDR3 DNA is TGTGCCAGCAGGTCTCCCCTCGAGCAGTACTTC.